This T cell receptor (beta chain) was identified in a study of T cells after yellow fever vaccination. Looking at the study overall: Fractions containing few cells were prepared with SMART-Seq v4 Ultra Low Input.

Comment on this clonotype: What it binds is unknown.

Germline lookup yields CDR1 SGHAT and CDR2 FQNNGV. V was shortened by 5 bases and J by 7 bases, with 14 bases between the two germline ends. CDR3 length: 14 residues. TCRdb reprocessed the 5' RACE reads with MiXCR, giving one entry per CDR3 protein. The sample carries under 550,000 distinct CDR3 sequences, around a fifth recorded once. Study results and limitations: Peak timing came faster in the weaker secondary response, day 5 versus 15. Clonotypes found in both CD4 and CD8 compartments made up a small share. Reappearing after the booster were most of the clones from primary vaccination (about 96% CD4, 75% to 90% CD8).

This material consisted of PBMCs, taken approximately 20 days after the first yellow fever vaccination. This chain connects TRBV11-2 to TRBJ2-2; possible D gene TRBD1, 5 bases. This TCR came from a man aged 18 to 29 who received the YFV17D yellow fever vaccine. Written as DNA, the CDR3 is TGTGCCAGCAGCCCCAGGGCTGGCGGCGGGGAGCTGTTTTTT. Its protein product is CASSPRAGGGELFF.